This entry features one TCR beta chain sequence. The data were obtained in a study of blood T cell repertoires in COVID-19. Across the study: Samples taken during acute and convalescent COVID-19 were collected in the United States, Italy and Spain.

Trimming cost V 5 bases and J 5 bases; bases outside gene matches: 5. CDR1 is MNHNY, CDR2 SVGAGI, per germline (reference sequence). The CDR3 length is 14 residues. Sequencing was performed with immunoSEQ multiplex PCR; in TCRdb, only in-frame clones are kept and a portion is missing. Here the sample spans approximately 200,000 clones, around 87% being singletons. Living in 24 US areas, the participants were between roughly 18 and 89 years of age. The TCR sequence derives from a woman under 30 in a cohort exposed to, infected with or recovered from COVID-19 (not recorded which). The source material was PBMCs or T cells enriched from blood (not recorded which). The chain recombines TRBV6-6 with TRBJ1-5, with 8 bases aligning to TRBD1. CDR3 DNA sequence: TGTGCCAGCAGTCGTCCACAGGGGGATCAGCCCCAGCATTTT. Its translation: CASSRPQGDQPQHF.